This section outlines one TCR beta chain sequence together with its context. The antigen it binds to is not known. The junction departs from the called germline gene at one end, perhaps through a read error. The data belong to a study of molecular identifiers for immune sequencing clone quantification (dated 2018 in TCRdb). Broadly, across the study: In a replicate experiment, RNA from roughly 18,000 or 92,000 naive CD8 T cells was split into five aliquots, four of which were sequenced. This methods study benchmarked molecular-identifier clustering-based TCR repertoire sequencing (MIDCIRS) and TCR RNA copy counting, using CD8 T cells to do so. Broad study findings and their caveats: In CMV-specific effector cells, clones with more than 20 RNA copies contained over 98% of molecules, whereas in naive cells such clones contained under 1% of molecules. Modeling gave about three recovered TCR RNA copies per cell versus 8 to 10 by digital PCR, implying approximately 32% capture efficiency. Identical TCR molecules sharing a barcode could cause highly expanded clone sizes to be underestimated. Even against a background of about a million naive CD8 T cells, spiked-in Jurkat TCR RNA amounting to a single cell's worth was reported to be detectable. Spiked-in Jurkat TCR RNA (approximately 10 copies' worth), which is not part of the donor repertoire, was contained in the naive libraries. Without barcode sub-clustering, chimeric consensus sequences inflated TCR diversity; chimeras reached as high as 47%.

Library generation was performed with PCR. The sequencer listed for this sample is NextSeq 500. Preparation of bulk TCR libraries followed a previously described approach, with the TCR primers listed in Table S5. Total RNA was purified with the Qiagen AllPrep DNA/RNA kit. Before analysis, reads from multiple sequencing runs of the same library were pooled. The study's own analysis went as follows. Only reads with exact TCR constant sequence were kept, trimmed to 150 nt, and grouped by their 12-nt molecular barcodes. Reads within each barcode group were sub-clustered using a 15% Levenshtein threshold, and quality-weighted consensus sequences were constructed for each RNA molecule. Non-functional sequences were excluded, and lower-count sequences lying one edit away from another sequence were also excluded. Based on fitting two negative binomial distributions, any barcode sub-cluster with under 20% of the maximum read count was discarded. TCRdb reprocessing: public reads trimmed at Q25 with fastp, clones called with MiXCR, in-frame beta chains kept. Every entry covers one CDR3 protein and lists the most common genes and DNA from its rows. The V and J calls reflect TCRdb's pipeline rather than the authors' work. The table for this sample lists over 100,000 distinct CDR3 sequences; under 40% of them were counted only once. The ten largest clonotypes hold about a tenth of the sample.

The CDR1 and CDR2 encoded by the germline V gene are SGHVS and FNYEAQ. The CDR3 sequence holds 16 residues, the cysteine and phenylalanine included. Only the CDR3 part of the read is kept: 48 bases, read in frame from the first base. Libraries of naive CD8 T cells were built from anywhere between about 17,000 and 1,000,000 sorted cells, with 10%, 30% or 50% of the purified RNA used. On a BD FACSAria II, naive CD8 T cells were FACS-sorted as CD8+CD4-CCR7+CD45RA+ and collected into RLT Plus buffer. More than 8 TCR copies' worth of Jurkat RNA were spiked into roughly 18,000-1,000,000 naive CD8 T cell samples to test detection sensitivity. CD8 T cells were enriched with RosetteSep CD8+ T Cell Enrichment Cocktail and Ficoll-Paque, followed by ACK red cell lysis.

The V gene is TRBV7-6 and the J gene is TRBJ2-6, and TRBD1 may be the D gene, going by 5 matching bases. The sequence derives from a human donor in good health. Some libraries in this study had Jurkat cell RNA spiked in. Material: naive CD8+ T cells from blood, with Jurkat cell RNA spiked in. The cell subset or site label corresponds to: FACS-sorted CD8+CD4-CCR7+CD45RA+ naive T cells. The base sequence is TGTGCCAGCAGTGTTCTCTCCCACTCTGGGGCCAACGTCCTGACATTC. It codes for CASSVLSHSGANVLTF.